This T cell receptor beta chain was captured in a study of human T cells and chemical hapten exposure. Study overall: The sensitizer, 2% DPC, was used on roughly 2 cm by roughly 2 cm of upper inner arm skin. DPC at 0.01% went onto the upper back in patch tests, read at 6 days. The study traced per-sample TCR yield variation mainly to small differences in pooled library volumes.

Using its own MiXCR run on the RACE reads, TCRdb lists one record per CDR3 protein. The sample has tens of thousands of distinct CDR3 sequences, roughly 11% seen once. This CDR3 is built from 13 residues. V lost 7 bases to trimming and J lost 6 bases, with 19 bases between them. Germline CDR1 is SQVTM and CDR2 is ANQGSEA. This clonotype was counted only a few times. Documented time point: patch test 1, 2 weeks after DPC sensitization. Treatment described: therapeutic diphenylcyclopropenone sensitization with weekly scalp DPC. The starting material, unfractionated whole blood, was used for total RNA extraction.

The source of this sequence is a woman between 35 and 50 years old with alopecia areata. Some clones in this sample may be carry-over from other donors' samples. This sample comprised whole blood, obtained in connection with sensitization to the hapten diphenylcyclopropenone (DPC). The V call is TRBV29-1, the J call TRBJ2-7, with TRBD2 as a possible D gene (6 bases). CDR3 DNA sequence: TGCAGCGCAAGTCGGGGAGGCCCTGGCGAGCAGTACTTC. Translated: CSASRGGPGEQYF.